This T cell receptor (beta chain) was observed in a study of T cell responses to AZD1222 COVID-19 vaccine. The CDR3 totals 15 residues. Losses at the gene ends were 5 bases for V and 2 bases for J; bases not matched to a gene: 6. From germline, CDR1 is MGHRA and CDR2 YSYEKL. TCRdb keeps only in-frame clones here, not all; method: immunoSEQ multiplex PCR. The sample carries about 140,000 clones, 84% recorded once. The clonotype was recovered from an adult in good health. The source was peripheral blood, collected on day 0 of AZD1222 vaccination. V and J are TRBV4-1 and TRBJ2-1; 7 positions match TRBD1. For the CDR3, the DNA is TGCGCCAGCAGCTATGGGACAGTTCCCTACAATGAGCAGTTCTTC. Translation: CASSYGTVPYNEQFF.